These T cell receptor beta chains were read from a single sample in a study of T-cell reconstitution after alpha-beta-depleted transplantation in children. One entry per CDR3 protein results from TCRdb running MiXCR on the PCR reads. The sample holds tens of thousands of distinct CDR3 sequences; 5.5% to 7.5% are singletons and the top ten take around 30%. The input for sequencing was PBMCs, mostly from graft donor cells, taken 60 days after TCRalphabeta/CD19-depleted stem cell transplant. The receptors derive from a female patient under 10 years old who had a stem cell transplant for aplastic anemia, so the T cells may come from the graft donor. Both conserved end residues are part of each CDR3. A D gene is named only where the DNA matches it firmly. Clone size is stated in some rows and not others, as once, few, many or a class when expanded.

CDR3 DNA: TGTGCCAGCTCAACCTCCGGGACAGGGCCCGCCGGGGAGCAGTTCTTC; CDR3 protein: CASSTSGTGPAGEQFF; V gene: TRBV18; D gene: TRBD1; J gene: TRBJ2-1; clone size: many
CDR3 DNA: TGCGCCAGCAGCCAAGGACTAGCGAGAGTAGATACGCAGTATTTT; CDR3 protein: CASSQGLARVDTQYF; V gene: TRBV5-1; D gene: TRBD2; J gene: TRBJ2-3; clone size: many
CDR3 DNA: TGCAGCGTTGGGGGGCACAATCAGCCCCAGCATTTT; CDR3 protein: CSVGGHNQPQHF; V gene: TRBV29-1; D gene: .; J gene: TRBJ1-5; clone size: many
CDR3 DNA: TGTGCCACCAGTACCGGGACAGGGGTAGGAAATGAGCAGTTCTTC; CDR3 protein: CATSTGTGVGNEQFF; V gene: TRBV24-1; D gene: TRBD1; J gene: TRBJ2-1; clone size: many
CDR3 DNA: TGTGCCAGCAGTTTAAGTCTAGGGCAGGGGGACACTGAAGCTTTCTTT; CDR3 protein: CASSLSLGQGDTEAFF; V gene: TRBV28; D gene: TRBD1; J gene: TRBJ1-1; clone size: few
CDR3 DNA: TGTGCCACCAGTGATTCTACAGGGGGATTCACTGAAGCTTTCTTT; CDR3 protein: CATSDSTGGFTEAFF; V gene: TRBV24-1; D gene: TRBD1; J gene: TRBJ1-1; clone size: few
CDR3 DNA: TGTGCCACCAGTGACCCGAAACTAGCCATTGAGACCCAGTACTTC; CDR3 protein: CATSDPKLAIETQYF; V gene: TRBV24-1; D gene: .; J gene: TRBJ2-5; clone size: many
CDR3 DNA: TGTGCCAGCAGCCAAGGACAGGGTCTGGCTTTCTTT; CDR3 protein: CASSQGQGLAFF; V gene: TRBV4-2; D gene: TRBD1; J gene: TRBJ1-1; clone size: many
CDR3 DNA: TGTGCCAGCAGGGAGGACAGGGGTAACGAGCAGTACTTC; CDR3 protein: CASREDRGNEQYF; V gene: TRBV6-5; D gene: TRBD1; J gene: TRBJ2-7; clone size: few
CDR3 DNA: TGCGCCAGCAGCCACCCTAGCGGGAGTTACAATGAGCAGTTCTTC; CDR3 protein: CASSHPSGSYNEQFF; V gene: TRBV4-1; D gene: TRBD2; J gene: TRBJ2-1; clone size: many
CDR3 DNA: TGTGCCAGTGGGACCGGGACTAGCGGGAGTGGTAGGCTGTTCTTC; CDR3 protein: CASGTGTSGSGRLFF; V gene: TRBV19; D gene: TRBD2; J gene: TRBJ2-1; clone size: few
CDR3 DNA: TGTGCCAGCACCATGACAGGGGGTAACACTGAAGCTTTCTTT; CDR3 protein: CASTMTGGNTEAFF; V gene: TRBV7-9; D gene: TRBD1; J gene: TRBJ1-1; clone size: .
CDR3 DNA: TGTGCCACCTCACCGGGAGTAGGGGAGACCCAGTACTTC; CDR3 protein: CATSPGVGETQYF; V gene: TRBV24-1; D gene: .; J gene: TRBJ2-5; clone size: many
CDR3 DNA: TGTGCCAGCAGCGACAGAACTACGAGTCAGTACTTC; CDR3 protein: CASSDRTTSQYF; V gene: TRBV6-1; D gene: .; J gene: TRBJ2-7; clone size: many
CDR3 DNA: TGCAGTGCTAGAGACACTAGAGTCCTCTACAATGAGCAGTTCTTC; CDR3 protein: CSARDTRVLYNEQFF; V gene: TRBV20-1; D gene: .; J gene: TRBJ2-1; clone size: many
CDR3 DNA: TGTGCCAGTAGGGACCGTCAGGGGAACTACGAGCAGTACTTC; CDR3 protein: CASRDRQGNYEQYF; V gene: TRBV19; D gene: .; J gene: TRBJ2-7; clone size: few
CDR3 DNA: TGTGCCAGCAGTTACTCCTTCTACGAGCAGTACTTC; CDR3 protein: CASSYSFYEQYF; V gene: TRBV6-2/TRBV6-3; D gene: .; J gene: TRBJ2-7; clone size: .
CDR3 DNA: TGTGCCAGCAGCTTACGGGAGGTTAAGCTGTTTTTT; CDR3 protein: CASSLREVKLFF; V gene: TRBV7-9; D gene: TRBD2; J gene: TRBJ2-2; clone size: many
CDR3 DNA: TGTGCAAGTCGCTTAGCGGGGGTCATATACGACTCTGGGGCCAACGTCCTGACTTTC; CDR3 protein: CASRLAGVIYDSGANVLTF; V gene: TRBV12-2; D gene: .; J gene: TRBJ2-6; clone size: few
CDR3 DNA: TGCGCCAGCAGCAGAGGCGAGTACGAGCAGTACTTC; CDR3 protein: CASSRGEYEQYF; V gene: TRBV5-1; D gene: .; J gene: TRBJ2-7; clone size: many
CDR3 DNA: TGTGCCAGCAGCCCCTACGGGGGGGCCACAGATACGCAGTATTTT; CDR3 protein: CASSPYGGATDTQYF; V gene: TRBV12-3/TRBV12-4; D gene: TRBD2; J gene: TRBJ2-3; clone size: medium-sized
CDR3 DNA: TGCGCCAGCAGCTTGGACTCGAGGAATGAGCAGTTCTTC; CDR3 protein: CASSLDSRNEQFF; V gene: TRBV5-1; D gene: .; J gene: TRBJ2-1; clone size: many
CDR3 DNA: TGTGCCAGCAAGCGGCGGCAGGGGCTAACTATCGAGCAGTACTTC; CDR3 protein: CASKRRQGLTIEQYF; V gene: TRBV12-3/TRBV12-4; D gene: .; J gene: TRBJ2-7; clone size: many
CDR3 DNA: TGCAGCGTTGGTCCAAGAGAGACCCAGTACTTC; CDR3 protein: CSVGPRETQYF; V gene: TRBV29-1; D gene: .; J gene: TRBJ2-5; clone size: many
CDR3 DNA: TGTGCCAGCAGCAGGGACAGCTCCTATAATTCACCCCTCCACTTT; CDR3 protein: CASSRDSSYNSPLHF; V gene: TRBV7-9; D gene: TRBD1; J gene: TRBJ1-6; clone size: few
CDR3 DNA: TGTGCCAGCAGCTTACAGAGTTACAATGAGCAGTTCTTC; CDR3 protein: CASSLQSYNEQFF; V gene: TRBV7-6; D gene: .; J gene: TRBJ2-1; clone size: many
CDR3 DNA: TGCGCCAGCAGCTTGGTGGAGGGGGGTGAGCAGTTCTTC; CDR3 protein: CASSLVEGGEQFF; V gene: TRBV5-1; D gene: .; J gene: TRBJ2-1; clone size: many
CDR3 DNA: TGTGCCAGCAGTGAAAGGGGACAGGGATTCTTC; CDR3 protein: CASSERGQGFF; V gene: TRBV2; D gene: TRBD1; J gene: TRBJ2-5; clone size: few
CDR3 DNA: TGTGCCAGCTCACCGGACAGGGTTGGCGGGACCCAGTACTTC; CDR3 protein: CASSPDRVGGTQYF; V gene: TRBV18; D gene: TRBD1; J gene: TRBJ2-5; clone size: many
CDR3 DNA: TGTGCCAGCAGTTACAGGGTTTACGAGCAGTACTTC; CDR3 protein: CASSYRVYEQYF; V gene: TRBV28; D gene: .; J gene: TRBJ2-7; clone size: many
CDR3 DNA: TGCAGCGTTGAAGGGCGATCCTACGAGCAGTACTTC; CDR3 protein: CSVEGRSYEQYF; V gene: TRBV29-1; D gene: .; J gene: TRBJ2-7; clone size: many
CDR3 DNA: TGTGCCTCAAGGGAGGTACACCAGCCCCAGCATTTT; CDR3 protein: CASREVHQPQHF; V gene: TRBV19; D gene: .; J gene: TRBJ1-5; clone size: many
CDR3 DNA: TGTGCCAGCAGTGAACGGCGGAATGGCTACACCTTC; CDR3 protein: CASSERRNGYTF; V gene: TRBV2; D gene: .; J gene: TRBJ1-2; clone size: many
CDR3 DNA: TGTGCCAGCAGTTTCCGCCCGGGAGGACTAGAGACCCAGTACTTC; CDR3 protein: CASSFRPGGLETQYF; V gene: TRBV28; D gene: TRBD2; J gene: TRBJ2-5; clone size: many
CDR3 DNA: TGTGCCAGCTCACCCGGCAGGGATCCATATGGCTACACCTTC; CDR3 protein: CASSPGRDPYGYTF; V gene: TRBV18; D gene: .; J gene: TRBJ1-2; clone size: .
CDR3 DNA: TGCAGCGTTGTCGGACAGGGTAGGGTCTACGAGCAGTACTTC; CDR3 protein: CSVVGQGRVYEQYF; V gene: TRBV29-1; D gene: TRBD1; J gene: TRBJ2-7; clone size: many
CDR3 DNA: TGCAGTGCTAGATGGGGGAGCTCCTACGAGCAGTACTTC; CDR3 protein: CSARWGSSYEQYF; V gene: TRBV20-1; D gene: .; J gene: TRBJ2-7; clone size: many
CDR3 DNA: TGTGCCAGCCGACGGACAGGGGGGAATGGCTACACCTTC; CDR3 protein: CASRRTGGNGYTF; V gene: TRBV2; D gene: TRBD1; J gene: TRBJ1-2; clone size: few
CDR3 DNA: TGTGCCAGCAGTTTAGATGTCGAGCAGTACTTC; CDR3 protein: CASSLDVEQYF; V gene: TRBV28; D gene: .; J gene: TRBJ2-7; clone size: few
CDR3 DNA: TGTGCCAGCAGTCTGATCTCCGGGACGGCTAATTCACCCCTCCACTTT; CDR3 protein: CASSLISGTANSPLHF; V gene: TRBV28; D gene: .; J gene: TRBJ1-6; clone size: .
CDR3 DNA: TGCGCCAGCAGTGAGTCAGGCTTAAACAATGAGCAGTTCTTC; CDR3 protein: CASSESGLNNEQFF; V gene: TRBV10-1; D gene: .; J gene: TRBJ2-1; clone size: many
CDR3 DNA: TGCAGTGCTACCCCCCGGACAGGAAACTACGAGCAGTACTTC; CDR3 protein: CSATPRTGNYEQYF; V gene: TRBV20-1; D gene: TRBD1; J gene: TRBJ2-7; clone size: many
CDR3 DNA: TGTGCCAGCAGTCGCAGGGGTGGGAACACTGAAGCTTTCTTT; CDR3 protein: CASSRRGGNTEAFF; V gene: TRBV12-3/TRBV12-4; D gene: .; J gene: TRBJ1-1; clone size: many
CDR3 DNA: TGCGCCAGCAGCTTAGCGACAGGGGGCTGGAGCACCGGGGAGCTGTTTTTT; CDR3 protein: CASSLATGGWSTGELFF; V gene: TRBV5-1; D gene: TRBD1; J gene: TRBJ2-2; clone size: few
CDR3 DNA: TGTGCCAGTAGCATACTAGCGGGAGGGCCCTACGAGCAGTACTTC; CDR3 protein: CASSILAGGPYEQYF; V gene: TRBV19; D gene: TRBD2; J gene: TRBJ2-7; clone size: many
CDR3 DNA: TGCGCCAGCAGCCCAGACAGGACCCCCAGCGAGCAGTACTTC; CDR3 protein: CASSPDRTPSEQYF; V gene: TRBV4-1; D gene: .; J gene: TRBJ2-7; clone size: many
CDR3 DNA: TGCAGTGCTGAATCGACTAGCGGGGATTACGAGCAGTACTTC; CDR3 protein: CSAESTSGDYEQYF; V gene: TRBV20-1; D gene: TRBD2; J gene: TRBJ2-7; clone size: many
CDR3 DNA: TGCGCCAGCAGTCAATCCGGCGGGGGGGCCTATCAACGTTCATCCGGTGAGCAGTTCTTC; CDR3 protein: CASSQSGGGAYQRSSGEQFF; V gene: TRBV23-1; D gene: TRBD2; J gene: TRBJ2-1; clone size: once
CDR3 DNA: TGTGCCAGCAGCCCCGGGACTAGCGGGAGGTTCTCCTACAATGAGCAGTTCTTC; CDR3 protein: CASSPGTSGRFSYNEQFF; V gene: TRBV6-6; D gene: TRBD2; J gene: TRBJ2-1; clone size: many
CDR3 DNA: TGTGCCAGCAGTTCCTATGACACCTACAATGAGCAGTTCTTC; CDR3 protein: CASSSYDTYNEQFF; V gene: TRBV6-6; D gene: .; J gene: TRBJ2-1; clone size: many
CDR3 DNA: TGCGCCAGCAGCTTGCCGGGACAGGGGGACTATGGCTACACCTTC; CDR3 protein: CASSLPGQGDYGYTF; V gene: TRBV5-1; D gene: TRBD1; J gene: TRBJ1-2; clone size: .
CDR3 DNA: TGTGCCAGCAGCCACAGGAAAAGCTCCTATAATTCACCCCTCCACTTT; CDR3 protein: CASSHRKSSYNSPLHF; V gene: TRBV6-5; D gene: .; J gene: TRBJ1-6; clone size: many
CDR3 DNA: TGTGCCAGCTCACCCCAGTGGGACAGTGAAGCTTTCTTT; CDR3 protein: CASSPQWDSEAFF; V gene: TRBV18; D gene: TRBD1; J gene: TRBJ1-1; clone size: .
CDR3 DNA: TGTGCCAGCAGCTTAGCTTTACAGGGGGCGGGGACTGAAGCTTTCTTT; CDR3 protein: CASSLALQGAGTEAFF; V gene: TRBV7-2; D gene: TRBD1; J gene: TRBJ1-1; clone size: many
CDR3 DNA: TGTGCCAGCAGCTTAGCGTCAGGGGTTGGGACCTCCTATAATTCACCCCTCCACTTT; CDR3 protein: CASSLASGVGTSYNSPLHF; V gene: TRBV7-2; D gene: .; J gene: TRBJ1-6; clone size: few
CDR3 DNA: TGTGCCAGCAGCTTAGCTGGACTCCTTTCCCTCGATCTAGCGCAAAACAATGAGCAGTTCTTC; CDR3 protein: CASSLAGLLSLDLAQNNEQFF; V gene: TRBV12-3/TRBV12-4; D gene: .; J gene: TRBJ2-1; clone size: many
CDR3 DNA: TGCGCCAGCAGTCCTAGCGGGGGGAGCTCCTACAATGAGCAGTTCTTC; CDR3 protein: CASSPSGGSSYNEQFF; V gene: TRBV5-1; D gene: TRBD2; J gene: TRBJ2-1; clone size: few
CDR3 DNA: TGTGCCAGCAGCTTTTCTAATGAAAAACTGTTTTTT; CDR3 protein: CASSFSNEKLFF; V gene: TRBV7-8; D gene: .; J gene: TRBJ1-4; clone size: .
CDR3 DNA: TGTGCCAGTAGTATCGGGGGGACCTACGAGCAGTACTTC; CDR3 protein: CASSIGGTYEQYF; V gene: TRBV19; D gene: TRBD2; J gene: TRBJ2-7; clone size: .